This entry lists 16 T cell receptor beta chains sequenced from one sample in a study of blood T cell repertoires in COVID-19. Sequencing was performed with immunoSEQ multiplex PCR; in TCRdb, only in-frame clones are kept and a portion is missing. The sample has roughly 360,000 clones; less than 90% are singletons. Material: PBMCs or T cells enriched from blood (not recorded which). The receptors derive from a woman between 45 and 60 years old who had recovered from COVID-19.

The chain carries TRBV15 and TRBJ1-4, with TRBD1 as a possible D gene (6 bases). The CDR3 is made up of 17 amino acids. Germline CDR1 LNHNV, CDR2 YYDKDF (reference sequence). Trimming shortened V by 0 bases and J by 4 bases, and 15 bases separated the two germline ends. The CDR3 coding sequence is TGTGCCACCAGCAGAGATGGGCTTACCAGGGGTAATGAAAAACTGTTTTTT. Translation gives CATSRDGLTRGNEKLFF.

This chain connects TRBV5-1 to TRBJ2-1; tentative D call: TRBD2 (6 bases). V was clipped by 3 bases and J by 0 bases, with 13 bases between them. The CDR3 runs to 16 residues. Germline assignment: CDR1 SGHRS and CDR2 YFSETQ. DNA of the CDR3: TGCGCCAGCAGCTCCAGGGCGGGAAGCTCCTACAATGAGCAGTTCTTC. Amino acids: CASSSRAGSSYNEQFF.

Points on this clone: The same CDR3 can be traced to other DNA sequences in this sample. The rearrangement uses TRBV27 and TRBJ1-2; D unresolved. The germline V gene has CDR1 MNHEY and CDR2 SMNVEV (reference sequence). With 0 bases removed from V and 4 bases from J, the gap between germline ends came to 6 bases. The CDR3 is made up of 13 amino acids. The CDR3: CASSLSGGYGYTF. The DNA for the CDR3 is TGTGCCAGCAGTTTATCCGGAGGCTATGGCTACACCTTC.

The chain combines TRBV6-1 with TRBJ1-6; 7 bases are a match to TRBD1. V shed 6 bases, J shed 7 bases, and the junction held 18 bases outside the gene matches. The V gene's germline CDR1 is MNHNS and CDR2 SASEGT. This CDR3 is built from 18 residues. The CDR3 here is CASSEYPRDRTLNSPLHF. The CDR3 DNA reads as TGTGCCAGCAGCGAATATCCCAGGGACAGAACACTCAATTCACCCCTCCACTTT.

V is TRBV14 and J is TRBJ1-3; tentative D call: TRBD1 (5 bases). This CDR3 spans 16 amino acids. Trimming took off 4 bases at V and 0 bases at J, with 13 bases between the two ends. From germline, CDR1 is SGHDN and CDR2 FVKESK. CDR3: CASSPIPTGSGNTIYF. The CDR3 DNA reads as TGTGCCAGCAGCCCCATCCCCACAGGCTCTGGAAACACCATATATTTT. The whole variable domain, filled in from reference TRBV14 and TRBJ1-3, reads EAGVTQFPSHSVIEKGQTVTLRCDPISGHDNLYWYRRVMGKEIKFLLHFVKESKQDESGMPNNRFLAERTGGTYSTLKVQPAELEDSGVYFCASSPIPTGSGNTIYFGEGSWLTVV.

The J gene is TRBJ1-4, the V gene TRBV5-6; TRBD1 agrees at 10 bases. Germline CDR1 SGHDT, CDR2 YYEEEE. There are 15 residues in the CDR3. J was trimmed by 7 bases and V by 3 bases; bases with no gene match: 6. The CDR3 bases are TGTGCCAGCAGCTCGAGACAGGGGGCGTCTGAAAAACTGTTTTTT. It translates to CASSSRQGASEKLFF.

This sequence joins TRBV19 and TRBJ2-7, with D tentatively TRBD2 (6 bases). V was pared by 4 bases and J by 2 bases, with 15 bases between. Germline V gene sequence: CDR1 LNHDA, CDR2 SQIVND (reference sequence). This CDR3 comprises 15 residues. CDR3 loop: CASSRGVAETYEQYF. CDR3 nucleotide sequence: TGTGCCAGTAGTAGAGGCGTAGCGGAAACCTACGAGCAGTACTTC.

The chain uses TRBV28 and TRBJ1-2, with D tentatively TRBD1 (6 bases). Trimming removed 2 bases at V and 5 bases at J, with 15 bases between. The germline gives CDR1 MDHEN, CDR2 SYDVKM. The CDR3 is made up of 15 amino acids. The CDR3 DNA is TGTGCCAGCAGTTTAGGGTCAGGGGCCGGGTATGGCTACACCTTC. Translation: CASSLGSGAGYGYTF.

The V gene is TRBV5-1, the J gene TRBJ2-7; 7 positions agree with TRBD2. V lost 0 bases and J lost 1; bases outside the gene matches: 4. The CDR3 is made up of 15 amino acids. Germline CDR1 reads SGHRS; CDR2 reads YFSETQ. The CDR3: CASSLGASGSYEQYF. The CDR3 coding sequence is TGCGCCAGCAGCTTGGGTGCTAGCGGATCCTACGAGCAGTACTTC.

The rearrangement links TRBV6-5 to TRBJ1-2; TRBD1 aligns across 7 bases. The V gene end was trimmed by 5 bases and the J gene end by 4 bases; junction bases not matched to a gene: 10. The germline gives CDR1 MNHEY, CDR2 SVGAGI. This CDR3 is 15 amino acids long. CDR3 in amino acids: CASSPETGLTYGYTF. DNA of the CDR3: TGTGCCAGCAGTCCCGAGACAGGGTTAACCTATGGCTACACCTTC.

The CDR3 region is CASSVGAPSSGNTIYF. CDR3 nucleotide sequence: TGTGCCAGCAGCGTAGGGGCTCCAAGCTCTGGAAACACCATATATTTT. The chain has TRBV9 and TRBJ1-3; unclear D gene. CDR1 is SGDLS, CDR2 YYNGEE, per germline. Trimming pared 0 bases from V and 0 bases from J, leaving 10 bases between. This CDR3 is 16 amino acids long. The full variable domain, completed using reference TRBV9 and TRBJ1-3, is DSGVTQTPKHLITATGQRVTLRCSPRSGDLSVYWYQQSLDQGLQFLIQYYNGEERAKGNILERFSAQQFPDLHSELNLSSLELGDSALYFCASSVGAPSSGNTIYFGEGSWLTVV.

This chain links TRBV19 with TRBJ1-1; the match to TRBD1 covers 7 bases. The germline gives CDR1 LNHDA, CDR2 SQIVND (reference sequence). J gave up 0 bases and V 7 bases, and 8 bases lay outside the gene matches. This CDR3 has 15 residues. In DNA, the CDR3 is TGTGCCAGTATCGATAGGGGGCTCCTGAACACTGAAGCTTTCTTT. It encodes CASIDRGLLNTEAFF.

The rearrangement links TRBV2 to TRBJ2-1; 10 positions match TRBD2. The trim removed 5 bases at V and 2 bases at J, leaving 18 bases unmatched. Germline V lookup: CDR1 SNHLY, CDR2 FYNNEI. The CDR3 extends over 20 amino acids. CDR3 in amino acids: CASSYPAGGARAVTYNEQFF. Here the CDR3 DNA reads TGTGCCAGCAGTTACCCAGCGGGGGGGGCACGGGCCGTTACCTACAATGAGCAGTTCTTC.

The chain employs TRBV9 and TRBJ2-5, with 8 bases aligning to TRBD2. The CDR3 totals 16 residues. Germline V gives CDR1 SGDLS, CDR2 YYNGEE. Trimming cost V 4 bases and J 2 bases; bases outside gene matches: 10. CDR3 bases: TGTGCCAGCAGCACATCACCGGGACTAGAACAAGAGACCCAGTACTTC. This encodes CASSTSPGLEQETQYF.

This clone was found once. CDR3: CASSLAQNYGYTF. CDR3 coding DNA: TGTGCCAGCAGTTTAGCCCAGAACTATGGCTACACCTTC. This rearrangement joins TRBV12-3 or TRBV12-4 to TRBJ1-2, with D hard to call. The ends were cut back, 0 bases at V and 2 bases at J, with 4 bases in the middle. CDR3 size: 13 residues.

The chain has TRBV27 and TRBJ1-1, with D perhaps TRBD1 (6 bases). Germline CDR1 reads MNHEY; CDR2 reads SMNVEV (reference sequence). The CDR3 is 15 amino acids. Trimming removed 6 bases at V and 1 base at J, with 15 bases between. The CDR3, as DNA: TGTGCCAGCAGGATCCATGGACAGCCGAACACTGAAGCTTTCTTT. Protein product: CASRIHGQPNTEAFF.